Reported below is one T cell receptor beta chain. Its cognate antigen has yet to be identified. Base qualities are not recorded, but no much larger clone differs from it by a single base. Germline trimming: 6 bases from V, 3 bases from J; junction bases outside gene matches: 4. From a lookup of the germline V gene, CDR1 and CDR2 are SNHLY and FYNNEI. Inclusive of the bounding cysteine and phenylalanine, the CDR3 is 14 residues long. Only the CDR3 part of the read is kept: 42 bases, read in frame from the first base. This sample is part of a study of CD8+ T cells in alopecia areata (dated by TCRdb to the late 2010s). Study-wide context: The treated patients took part in an open-label pilot trial in which moderate-to-severe alopecia areata was treated with oral tofacitinib at 5 to 10 mg twice daily. Tofacitinib was given for 6 to 18 months, followed by 6 months of follow-up off drug to assess delayed response and recurrence. For the treated patients, the SALT score, which quantifies what percentage of scalp surface area is affected, served as the measure of disease severity. In both human patients and the C3H/HeJ mouse model, the study applied high-throughput TCRbeta sequencing to look at T cell clonal expansion in alopecia areata. In humans, TCRbeta sequencing was performed on scalp tissue and on sorted CD4+ and CD8+ peripheral blood T cells from healthy controls and from patients with patchy or totalis/universalis alopecia areata. Patients on tofacitinib were biopsied at baseline and after 4 and 24 weeks of treatment, and several of the patients also had a later scalp biopsy. Scalp clonality was compared across normal scalp (n=4), patchy alopecia areata scalp (n=8), and alopecia totalis/universalis scalp (n=8). The RNA source kit depended on sample type: the PAXgene miRNA kit for fixed scalp, the miRNeasy kit for PBMCs, and the RNeasy kit for mouse skin. TCRbeta CDR3 regions were amplified by immunoSEQ multiplex PCR with 35 Vbeta forward and 13 Jbeta reverse primers.

The time point label for this specimen denotes: about 25 weeks on oral tofacitinib. Explained via the paper, the treatment or condition label denotes: oral pan-JAK inhibitor, 5-10 mg twice daily. Lesional scalp punch biopsies and peripheral blood were obtained from alopecia areata patients. PBMCs were isolated by density centrifugation and stained for CD3, CD4 and CD8, and CD4+ and CD8+ T cells were sorted on a FACSAria. Points the paper makes about the study in general: Because the treated cohort was small and had only one nonresponder, larger studies are needed to examine links between baseline CD8+ expansion and response. Unlike mouse skin, which is dominated by gammadelta T cells, normal human skin has resident alphabeta T cells that are also sequenced, and this complicates analysis of the scalp TCR repertoire. Compared with normal scalp, lesional scalp had higher clonality and more expanded CD8+ clones, particularly in alopecia totalis/universalis, a pattern that suggests antigenic drive. During tofacitinib treatment, many expanded lesional clones stuck around in both scalp and blood, and this persistence may partly explain why relapse happens after treatment is stopped. With tofacitinib, both scalp clonality and the number of expanded CD8+ clones among the top 100 scalp clones went down significantly. Shared TCR sequences between patients were less evident than in mice, which may be partly attributable to HLA diversity in the patient population.

Libraries were prepared through the immunoSEQ multiplex PCR assay. RNA was extracted from all samples and reverse transcribed into cDNA as template for TCR sequencing. First-strand cDNA was synthesized using SuperScript III with a 2:1 mix of oligo-dT and random hexamers. Amplification bias was assessed with a synthetic immune receptor repertoire, and residual bias was removed computationally. On the study's bioinformatics: Raw reads were preprocessed to remove errors, and CDR3 was defined by IMGT conventions from the conserved cysteine to phenylalanine. To get clonality, Shannon entropy was normalized by log2 of the number of productive unique TCRs and the result was subtracted from 1. Whether scalp clones were CD4 or CD8 was inferred by matching scalp TCRbeta sequences against CD4 and CD8 repertoires sorted from blood. TCRdb provides this immuneACCESS table in a form limited to in-frame rearrangements. Some clones are lacking; in checked studies, under half of them reflect an unresolved V gene, and why the rest are absent is not known. That table furnishes V, J and clone size, whereas the DNA furnished D and trimming. A total of 190,000 or so clones appear in this sample, over 45% of them only once. The ten largest clones take up about 5.1% of the sample.

The sequences come from CD4+ T cells sorted from blood, collected at week 24, from a patient treated with tofacitinib. The TCR comes from a human donor with alopecia areata. The receptor chain draws on TRBV2 and TRBJ2-2, with 7 bases matching TRBD1. The CDR3 in this case is CASRSDRDTGELFF. The nucleotides are TGTGCCAGCAGGTCTGACAGGGACACCGGGGAGCTGTTTTTT.